This passage covers 6 T cell receptor beta chains from one sample sequenced in a study of T cells in Graves' hyperthyroidism and ophthalmopathy. Amplification yielded TCR beta CDR3 regions, with RNA transcripts as the source. Researchers ran a first-round RT-PCR on the TCR CDR3 using the HTBI primer set. One entry per CDR3 protein results from TCRdb running MiXCR on the multiplex PCR reads. Here the sample spans 350,000 to 400,000 distinct CDR3 sequences, approximately 17% being singletons. The sequenced material came from blood. The receptor source for this set is a man aged 18 to 35 with Graves' ophthalmopathy.

This clonotype was seen only a few times. This chain uses TRBV29-1 with TRBJ2-1; D is undetermined. The CDR3 consists of 12 residues. Germline V lookup: CDR1 SQVTM, CDR2 ANQGSEA. V gave up 6 bases and J gave up 4 bases, with 10 bases separating them. DNA for the CDR3: TGCAGCGTCGCCCCGGATTACAATGAGCAGTTCTTC. It encodes CSVAPDYNEQFF.

This clonotype has a handful of counts. The rearrangement links TRBV7-9 to TRBJ1-2, with TRBD1 as a possible D gene (6 bases). V lost 3 bases, J lost 6 bases, and 20 bases lay in between. This CDR3 contains 16 residues. Germline V gene sequence: CDR1 SEHNR, CDR2 FQNEAQ (reference sequence). This chain's CDR3 is CASSLGLSGGGDGYTF. In nucleotides, the CDR3 is TGTGCCAGCAGCTTGGGCCTATCGGGGGGCGGGGATGGCTACACCTTC.

This clonotype was detected a few times. This sequence joins TRBV6-1 and TRBJ2-2; no clear D gene. The V end lost 5 bases, the J end lost 4 bases, and 11 bases lay between the germline ends. There are 14 residues in the CDR3. Germline lookup yields CDR1 MNHNS and CDR2 SASEGT. The CDR3 loop reads CASSWTPPTGELFF. CDR3 nucleotide sequence: TGTGCCAGCAGTTGGACCCCCCCCACCGGGGAGCTGTTTTTT.

This clonotype has just a few counts. The V and J genes are TRBV19 and TRBJ2-2; a possible D gene is TRBD1 (5 bases). V was pared by 3 bases and J by 6 bases, with 11 bases between. This CDR3 is built from 14 residues. Germline CDR1 LNHDA, CDR2 SQIVND (reference sequence). CDR3 residues: CASSIQQAPGELFF. The CDR3 DNA follows: TGTGCCAGTAGTATCCAACAGGCCCCCGGGGAGCTGTTTTTT.

This clonotype occurred a few times. In DNA form, the CDR3 reads TGTGCCAGTAGTATGAAAGGACAGGGGGCACAGCCCCAGCATTTT. Its translation is CASSMKGQGAQPQHF. The chain uses TRBV19 and TRBJ1-5; 11 bases agree with TRBD1. J gave up 7 bases and V 3 bases, and 5 bases lay outside the gene matches. CDR3 length: 15 amino acids. CDR1 and CDR2 (germline): LNHDA, SQIVND (reference sequence).

The chain has TRBV2 and TRBJ2-1; TRBD2 aligns across 14 bases. The V and J ends lost 8 bases and 8 bases, in that order; junction bases with no gene match: 5. The CDR3 is made up of 14 amino acids. Germline values: CDR1 SNHLY, CDR2 FYNNEI. The CDR3 region has the DNA TGTGCCAGCCAGGGACTAGCGGGAGTCCATGAGCAGTTCTTC. As protein: CASQGLAGVHEQFF.